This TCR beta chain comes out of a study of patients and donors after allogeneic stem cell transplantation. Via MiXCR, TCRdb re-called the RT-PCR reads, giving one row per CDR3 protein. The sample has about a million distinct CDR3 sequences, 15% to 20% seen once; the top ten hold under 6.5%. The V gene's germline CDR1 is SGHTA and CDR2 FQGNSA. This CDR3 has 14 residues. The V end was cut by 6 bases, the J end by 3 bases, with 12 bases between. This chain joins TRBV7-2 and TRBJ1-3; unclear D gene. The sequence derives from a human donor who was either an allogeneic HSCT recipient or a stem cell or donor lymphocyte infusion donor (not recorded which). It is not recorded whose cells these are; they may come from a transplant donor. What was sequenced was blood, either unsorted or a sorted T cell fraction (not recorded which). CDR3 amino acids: CASSSGQIGNTIYF. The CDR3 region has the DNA TGTGCCAGCAGTAGCGGGCAGATTGGAAACACCATATATTTT. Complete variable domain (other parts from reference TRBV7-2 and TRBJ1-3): GAGVSQSPSNKVTEKGKDVELRCDPISGHTALYWYRQSLGQGLEFLIYFQGNSAPDKSGLPSDRFSAERTGGSVSTLTIQRTQQEDSAVYLCASSSGQIGNTIYFGEGSWLTVV.